Each of the 28 T cell receptor beta chains below was sequenced from the same sample in a study of blood T cells in healthy people across ages. Through a sample-barcoded 5' primer and a J-beta primer mix, a second PCR was run for 7 to 11 cycles. Via MiXCR, TCRdb re-called the 5' RACE reads, giving one row per CDR3 protein. The sample lists 1.5 million to 2 million distinct CDR3 sequences, 30% to 35% occurring once. Sequenced: blood. All receptors derive from a woman aged 25-40 years in good health.

The chain combines TRBV20-1 with TRBJ2-5, with D perhaps TRBD2 (6 bases). Looked up from germline, CDR1 is DFQATT and CDR2 is SNEGSKA (reference sequence). The CDR3 sequence is 16 residues long. The ends were cut back, 0 bases at V and 2 bases at J, with 16 bases in the middle. The DNA of the CDR3 is TGCAGTGCTAGAGATGGGACTCTGGGGTGGCAAGAGACCCAGTACTTC. Protein product: CSARDGTLGWQETQYF.

This clonotype was seen more than once but under ten times. The chain couples TRBV20-1 to TRBJ1-2; 10 bases agree with TRBD1. The V gene's germline CDR1 is DFQATT and CDR2 SNEGSKA (reference sequence). V dropped 3 bases and J dropped 7; count of bases not matched to a gene: 8. The CDR3 extends over 14 amino acids. CDR3 coding DNA: TGCAGTGCTAGGAACCGGGACAGGGGTTTTGGCTACACCTTC. It is translated as CSARNRDRGFGYTF.

This clonotype was seen a few times. The chain uses TRBV18 and TRBJ2-7, with 7 bases fitting TRBD1. Unmatched junction bases numbered 3, after V lost 4 bases and J lost 3 bases. The germline CDR1 and CDR2 sequences are KGHSH and LQKENI. The CDR3 consists of 13 residues. CDR3 coding DNA: TGTGCCAGCTCACGCAGGACAGGCTACGAGCAGTACTTC. Residues: CASSRRTGYEQYF. The full variable domain, its missing parts supplied by reference TRBV18 and TRBJ2-7, is NAGVMQNPRHLVRRRGQEARLRCSPMKGHSHVYWYRQLPEEGLKFMVYLQKENIIDESGMPKERFSAEFPKEGPSILRIQQVVRGDSAAYFCASSRRTGYEQYFGPGTRLTVT.

V usage is TRBV10-3 and J usage is TRBJ1-1; 11 bases match TRBD1. Germline V lookup: CDR1 ENHRY, CDR2 SYGVKD. J lost 5 bases, V lost 7 bases, and 9 bases had no gene match. This CDR3 contains 15 residues. This chain's CDR3 is CAIKEDRGQGTEAFF. The CDR3 DNA sequence: TGTGCCATCAAGGAGGACAGGGGGCAAGGAACTGAAGCTTTCTTT.

This chain links TRBV2 with TRBJ2-2; D is perhaps TRBD1 (5 bases). This CDR3 spans 15 amino acids. Trimming stripped 4 bases from V and 6 bases from J, with 15 bases between. From germline, CDR1 is SNHLY and CDR2 FYNNEI. In DNA, the CDR3 is TGTGCCAGCAGTGCAGGGATATCTCGGGCCGGGGAGCTGTTTTTT. This gives the protein CASSAGISRAGELFF.

J is TRBJ2-3 and V is TRBV3-1, with 10 bases fitting TRBD2. This CDR3 comprises 14 residues. Trimming at V came to 4 bases and at J to 5 bases, leaving 3 bases not matched to a gene. CDR1 is LGHDT and CDR2 is YNNKEL in the germline V gene (reference sequence). The CDR3 sequence: CASSPGTSEDTQYF. CDR3 nucleotide sequence: TGTGCCAGCAGCCCCGGGACTAGCGAAGATACGCAGTATTTT.

This clonotype was picked up a small number of times. The chain uses TRBV20-1 and TRBJ1-1, with D hard to call. Per the germline V gene, CDR1 is DFQATT and CDR2 is SNEGSKA (reference sequence). The CDR3 runs 13 residues. V was cut by 0 bases and J by 5 bases, with 10 bases left in between. The CDR3 DNA reads as TGCAGTGCTAGAGAAGCAGGACGGACTGAAGCTTTCTTT. Its translation: CSAREAGRTEAFF.

The rearrangement uses TRBV20-1 and TRBJ1-5, with D unresolved. Germline V gene data show CDR1 as DFQATT and CDR2 as SNEGSKA (reference sequence). The V gene lost 8 bases and the J gene lost 12 bases, with 32 bases spanning the gap. The CDR3 covers 16 residues. Written as DNA, the CDR3 is TGCAGTAGAGCAGACTGTGGCTTTACCTCGGGGTCCTACCAGCATTTT. This codes for CSRADCGFTSGSYQHF.

The chain employs TRBV7-9 and TRBJ2-7, with no clear D. This CDR3 comprises 13 residues. Germline lookup yields CDR1 SEHNR and CDR2 FQNEAQ (reference sequence). Trimming stripped 7 bases from V and 4 bases from J, with 14 bases between. CDR3 DNA: TGTGCCAGCACCCTTAGTGGGTTTTACGAGCAGTACTTC. Protein: CASTLSGFYEQYF.

The rearrangement links TRBV12-3 or TRBV12-4 to TRBJ2-1; 9 positions agree with TRBD1. Trimming removed 6 bases from V and 4 bases from J; junction bases left unmatched: 13. The length of the CDR3 is 17 residues. CDR3 protein: CASRSPPGQGTYNEQFF. Written as DNA, the CDR3 is TGTGCCAGCAGATCCCCGCCGGGACAGGGAACTTACAATGAGCAGTTCTTC.

In this sample, this clonotype turned up a few times. The junction departs from germline at one end; a sequencing error may be responsible. This chain joins TRBV27 and TRBJ2-1; weak D call: TRBD2 (6 bases). This CDR3 comprises 16 residues. Germline CDR1 reads MNHEY; CDR2 reads SMNVEV (reference sequence). This CDR3 reads CASSLSSWGVNDERFF. Here the CDR3 DNA reads TGTGCCAGCAGTTTATCGTCGTGGGGGGTAAACGATGAGCGGTTCTTC.

V is TRBV28 and J is TRBJ2-7; D not resolved. V lost 6 bases and J lost 2, with 17 bases in between. Germline V gene lookup returns CDR1 MDHEN and CDR2 SYDVKM. The CDR3 has 15 residues. CDR3 residues: CASSLRRLIPYEQYF. DNA of the CDR3: TGTGCCAGCAGCCTACGAAGACTTATACCCTACGAGCAGTACTTC.

In this sample, this clonotype turned up a few times. J is TRBJ1-2 and V is TRBV6-2 or TRBV6-3; D remains unclear. Trimming shortened V by 3 bases and J by 7 bases, and 12 bases separated the two germline ends. The CDR3 is 13 amino acids. The germline CDR1 and CDR2 sequences are MNHEY and SVGEGT. The CDR3 coding sequence is TGTGCCAGCAGTTATCAGGAGAACGGTGGCTACACCTTC. Translated: CASSYQENGGYTF.

The J gene is TRBJ2-7, the V gene TRBV10-3; 9 bases map to TRBD2. In germline, CDR1 is ENHRY, CDR2 SYGVKD. This CDR3 contains 17 residues. V shed 0 bases and J 0 bases; nucleotides not matched to a gene: 6. The CDR3 DNA reads as TGTGCCATCAGTGAGTCTCGACTAGCGGCCGCCTCCTACGAGCAGTACTTC. Translation: CAISESRLAAASYEQYF.

The genes are TRBV6-1 and TRBJ2-7; 11 bases are a match to TRBD2. The CDR3 covers 15 residues. CDR1 and CDR2 (germline): MNHNS, SASEGT. V shed 6 bases, J shed 2 bases, and the junction held 6 bases outside the gene matches. The CDR3 reads CASRVGTSGAYEQYF. The CDR3, as DNA: TGTGCCAGCAGGGTCGGGACTAGCGGAGCCTACGAGCAGTACTTC.

The V and J genes are TRBV28 and TRBJ1-2, with TRBD1 matching over 7 bases. Germline CDR1 reads MDHEN; CDR2 reads SYDVKM. V was pared by 7 bases and J by 6 bases, with 11 bases of the junction left unmatched. The CDR3 is 14 amino acids. As DNA, the CDR3 is TGTGCCAGCATTTCCCCCGCACAGGGGCATGGCTACACCTTC. Its translation is CASISPAQGHGYTF.

This clonotype appeared many times. The V call is TRBV12-3 or TRBV12-4, the J call TRBJ2-1; possibly TRBD2 for D (5 bases). The CDR3 runs 12 residues. The germline V and J ends were trimmed by 4 bases and 7 bases, with 8 bases remaining between them. CDR3 DNA sequence: TGTGCCAGCAGTTCAACGGGGAATGAGCAGTTCTTC. Translating gives CASSSTGNEQFF.

This clonotype has just a few counts. V is TRBV5-1 and J is TRBJ2-1; 9 positions match TRBD2. The CDR3 length is 14 residues. With V trimmed by 5 bases and J by 9 bases, 9 bases remained unmatched. Germline loops: CDR1 SGHRS, CDR2 YFSETQ. CDR3 in amino acids: CASSPTSGSFEQFF. In DNA, the CDR3 is TGCGCCAGCAGTCCAACTAGCGGGTCCTTTGAGCAGTTCTTC.

V and J are TRBV20-1 and TRBJ2-1; 11 bases fit TRBD2. The germline V gene encodes CDR1 DFQATT and CDR2 SNEGSKA (reference sequence). V lost 5 bases, J lost 5 bases, and 5 bases stayed unmatched. The CDR3 loop spans 14 amino acids. CDR3 coding DNA: TGCAGTGCTGGGGGGACTAGCGGTGACAATGAGCAGTTCTTC. This gives the protein CSAGGTSGDNEQFF.

The chain uses TRBV3-1 and TRBJ2-7; no clear D. This CDR3 contains 13 residues. CDR1 and CDR2 from the germline V gene are LGHDT and YNNKEL (reference sequence). The germline V and J ends were trimmed by 0 bases and 6 bases, with 9 bases remaining between them. CDR3 residues: CASSQEIGVEQYF. In nucleotides, the CDR3 is TGTGCCAGCAGCCAAGAAATCGGAGTCGAGCAGTACTTC.

The gene calls are TRBV20-1 and TRBJ2-1, with TRBD2 matching 12 bases. V lost 3 bases and J lost 4; bases outside the gene matches: 10. CDR1 and CDR2 from the germline V gene are DFQATT and SNEGSKA (reference sequence). The CDR3 has 17 residues. CDR3 protein: CSARPSSGRAEYNEQFF. CDR3 nucleotide sequence: TGCAGTGCTAGGCCATCTAGCGGGAGGGCCGAATACAATGAGCAGTTCTTC.

This clonotype appeared many times. CDR3 sequence reads: CASSLRSSSKTQYF. For the CDR3, the DNA is TGTGCCAGCAGCTTGCGGAGTAGCTCGAAGACCCAGTACTTC. This chain uses TRBV7-3 with TRBJ2-5, with D hard to call. The V gene's germline CDR1 is SGHTA and CDR2 FQGTGA. V lost 3 bases, J lost 6 bases, and 14 bases lay in between. The CDR3 length is 14 residues.

The V gene is TRBV11-2, the J gene TRBJ1-2; D is possibly TRBD1 (6 bases). Germline CDR1 reads SGHAT; CDR2 reads FQNNGV. Between the trimmed V and J ends, which lost 3 bases and 1 base, there was a span of 15 bases. There are 16 residues in the CDR3. CDR3: CASSLGAGSVNYGYTF. CDR3 bases: TGTGCCAGCAGCTTGGGGGCAGGGTCGGTTAACTATGGCTACACCTTC.

This clonotype was seen a handful of times. The V gene is TRBV20-1, the J gene TRBJ2-6; D gene unclear. The germline V and J ends were trimmed by 5 bases and 0 bases, with 14 bases remaining between them. Germline-derived CDR1 and CDR2 are DFQATT and SNEGSKA (reference sequence). The CDR3 is 16 residues long. CDR3 loop: CSASHRAGSGANVLTF. CDR3 nucleotide sequence: TGCAGTGCTTCCCACCGGGCCGGCTCTGGGGCCAACGTCCTGACTTTC.

This clonotype turned up a few times. The chain uses TRBV7-9 and TRBJ2-7, with D hard to call. The ends were cut back, 1 base at V and 6 bases at J, with 10 bases in the middle. The CDR3 consists of 13 residues. The germline V gene has CDR1 SEHNR and CDR2 FQNEAQ (reference sequence). DNA for the CDR3: TGTGCCAGCAGCTTAGACGGTATCGGCGAGCAGTACTTC. Translated, it gives CASSLDGIGEQYF.

This clonotype was recorded a few times. V usage is TRBV2 and J usage is TRBJ2-1, with 10 positions matching TRBD1. This CDR3 has 13 residues. The V segment lost 8 bases and the J segment 6 bases; nucleotides outside the gene matches: 4. Germline V gene data show CDR1 as SNHLY and CDR2 as FYNNEI. The CDR3 DNA sequence: TGTGCCAGCCGGGACAGGGGTCTCAATGAGCAGTTCTTC. Amino acid sequence: CASRDRGLNEQFF.

Only a few counts were recorded for this clonotype. The chain carries TRBV12-3 or TRBV12-4 and TRBJ2-4; D may be TRBD2 (6 bases). The J call may be faulty, since TRBJ2-7 better matches the DNA end. The CDR3 has 15 residues. CDR3 DNA sequence: TGTGCCAGCCGGGCGCAAGGAGGGGTACAGTACGAGCAGTACTTC. Protein: CASRAQGGVQYEQYF.

V usage is TRBV27 and J usage is TRBJ2-7; D is unclear. Germline values: CDR1 MNHEY, CDR2 SMNVEV (reference sequence). The CDR3 loop spans 16 amino acids. The V end was cut by 5 bases, the J end by 0 bases, with 17 bases between. CDR3 region: CASSPSPMRTSYEQYF. CDR3 DNA: TGTGCCAGCAGTCCGAGCCCCATGCGAACCTCCTACGAGCAGTACTTC.